One and the same sample provided the 8 T cell receptor beta chains below, sequenced in a study of blood T cell repertoires in COVID-19. The protocol was immunoSEQ multiplex PCR, while the TCRdb copy is restricted to in-frame clones and leaves out a portion. Of roughly 150,000 clones listed, more than 75% are singletons. The material sequenced was peripheral blood. The receptor source for this set is a man in his sixties with active or convalescent COVID-19.

Written as DNA, the CDR3 is TGCGCCAGCAGCTTGTGGGAGACAGATACGCAGTATTTT. This translates into CASSLWETDTQYF. This chain uses TRBV5-1 with TRBJ2-3; D perhaps matches TRBD2 (5 bases). With 1 base removed from V and 3 bases from J, the gap between germline ends came to 6 bases. This CDR3 has 13 residues. Germline lookup yields CDR1 SGHRS and CDR2 YFSETQ.

The rearrangement joins TRBV7-2 to TRBJ2-3; 10 bases line up with TRBD2. The CDR3 has 16 amino acids. V lost 0 bases and J lost 1; bases outside the gene matches: 1. Germline-derived CDR1 and CDR2 are SGHTA and FQGNSA. The DNA of the CDR3 is TGTGCCAGCAGCTTAGCGCTAGCGGGGGGCACAGATACGCAGTATTTT. It specifies CASSLALAGGTDTQYF. Full variable domain (rest looked up from reference TRBV7-2 and TRBJ2-3): GAGVSQSPSNKVTEKGKDVELRCDPISGHTALYWYRQSLGQGLEFLIYFQGNSAPDKSGLPSDRFSAERTGGSVSTLTIQRTQQEDSAVYLCASSLALAGGTDTQYFGPGTRLTVL.

The rearrangement links TRBV7-2 to TRBJ2-7, with 11 bases fitting TRBD2. There are 15 residues in the CDR3. Germline loops: CDR1 SGHTA, CDR2 FQGNSA. V shed 6 bases and J 7 bases; nucleotides not matched to a gene: 11. In DNA, the CDR3 is TGTGCCAGCAGGCAAACTAGCGGGAGCACTGGGGAGCAGTACTTC. This sequence encodes CASRQTSGSTGEQYF.

CDR3 DNA sequence: TGTGCCAGCAGCCAGGGCTTGGGCGCTCACGAGCAGTACTTC. This encodes CASSQGLGAHEQYF. The genes are TRBV3-1 (or the pseudogene TRBV3-2) and TRBJ2-7; no reliable D call. The CDR3 runs to 14 residues. V dropped 3 bases and J dropped 5 bases, with 14 bases sitting between them. Germline CDR1 and CDR2: LGHDT and YNNKEL (reference sequence).

This chain links TRBV5-1 with TRBJ2-5; TRBD2 matches at 7 bases. V lost 0 bases to trimming and J lost 2 bases; unmatched junction nucleotides: 7. In germline, CDR1 is SGHRS, CDR2 YFSETQ. The length of the CDR3 is 16 residues. Here the CDR3 reads CASSLVARGFQETQYF. The CDR3 coding sequence is TGCGCCAGCAGCTTGGTAGCGCGGGGGTTTCAAGAGACCCAGTACTTC.

The DNA of the CDR3 is TGCGCCAGCAGCTGGACTCATGGAACCGGACAGGAGGCTTTCTTT. Amino acid sequence: CASSWTHGTGQEAFF. The rearrangement joins TRBV5-1 to TRBJ1-1; 7 nucleotides line up with TRBD1. Germline values: CDR1 SGHRS, CDR2 YFSETQ. J gave up 11 bases and V 3 bases, and 16 bases lay outside the gene matches. This CDR3 is built from 15 residues.

The chain joins TRBV30 to TRBJ1-5; possibly TRBD1 for D (6 bases). The CDR3 length is 14 residues. Germline CDR1 and CDR2: GTSNPN and SVGIG (reference sequence). The V gene lost 5 bases and the J gene lost 4 bases, with 15 bases spanning the gap. CDR3 in amino acids: CAWGGGLQNQPQHF. CDR3 DNA: TGTGCCTGGGGTGGGGGCTTACAGAATCAGCCCCAGCATTTT.

This chain links TRBV7-6 with TRBJ2-4; perhaps TRBD2 as D (7 bases). This CDR3 is 16 amino acids long. Per the germline V gene, CDR1 is SGHVS and CDR2 is FNYEAQ. Trimming removed 1 base at V and 0 bases at J, with 10 bases between. The chain's CDR3 is CASSLDGGAAKNIQYF. DNA for the CDR3: TGTGCCAGCAGCTTAGATGGGGGGGCAGCCAAAAACATTCAGTACTTC.